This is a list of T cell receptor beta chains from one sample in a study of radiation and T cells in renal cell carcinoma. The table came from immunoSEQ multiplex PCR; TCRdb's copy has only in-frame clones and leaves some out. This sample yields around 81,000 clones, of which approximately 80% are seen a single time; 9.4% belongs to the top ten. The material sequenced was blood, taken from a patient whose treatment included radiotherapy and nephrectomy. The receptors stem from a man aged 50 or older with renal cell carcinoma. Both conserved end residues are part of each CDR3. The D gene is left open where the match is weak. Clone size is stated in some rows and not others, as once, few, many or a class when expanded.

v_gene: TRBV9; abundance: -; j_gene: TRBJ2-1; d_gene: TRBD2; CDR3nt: TGTGCCAGCAGCGTAGGGACTAGCGGTGACAATGAGCAGTTCTTC; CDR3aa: CASSVGTSGDNEQFF
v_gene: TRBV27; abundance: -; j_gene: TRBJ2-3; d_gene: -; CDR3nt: TGTGCCAGCAGTTCCACCACAGATACGCAGTATTTT; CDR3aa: CASSSTTDTQYF
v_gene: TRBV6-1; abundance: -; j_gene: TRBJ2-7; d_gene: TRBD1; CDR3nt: TGTGCCACCAAAGGGCAGGGGGCGTGGGAGCAGTACTTC; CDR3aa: CATKGQGAWEQYF
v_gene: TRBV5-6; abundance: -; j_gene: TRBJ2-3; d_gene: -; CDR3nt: TGTGCCAGCAGCTCCGCTCCGGGGACAGATACGCAGTATTTT; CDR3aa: CASSSAPGTDTQYF
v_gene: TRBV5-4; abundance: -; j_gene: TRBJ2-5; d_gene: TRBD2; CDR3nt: TGTGCCAGCAGCTTGGCGCTAGCGGGGGGGAGGGAGACCCAGTACTTC; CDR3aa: CASSLALAGGRETQYF
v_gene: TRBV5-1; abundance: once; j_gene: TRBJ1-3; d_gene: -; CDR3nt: TGCGCCAGCAGCTTGGCAGGGGATAGCTCTGGAAACACCATATATTTT; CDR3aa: CASSLAGDSSGNTIYF
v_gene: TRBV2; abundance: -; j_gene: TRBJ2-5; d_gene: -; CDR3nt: TGTGCCACAAGCAGTTGGGGCCCCCAAGAGACCCAGTACTTC; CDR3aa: CATSSWGPQETQYF
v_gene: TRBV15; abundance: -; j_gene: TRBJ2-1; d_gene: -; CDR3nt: TGTGCCACCAGCAGAGGGTTCCGTCCGGTCTTC; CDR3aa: CATSRGFRPVF
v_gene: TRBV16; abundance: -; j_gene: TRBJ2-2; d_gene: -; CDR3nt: TGTGCCAGCAGCCAAGGGGTCCCCGGGGAGCTGTTTTTT; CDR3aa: CASSQGVPGELFF
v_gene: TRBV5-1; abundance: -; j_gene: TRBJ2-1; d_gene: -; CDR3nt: TGCGCCAGCAGCCCTCCTACAGGTTTCAATGAGCAGTTCTTC; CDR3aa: CASSPPTGFNEQFF
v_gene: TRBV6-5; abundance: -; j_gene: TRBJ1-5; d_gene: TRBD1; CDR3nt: TGTGCCAGCAGTTTGGGACAGGGTGGCAATCAGCCCCAGCATTTT; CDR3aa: CASSLGQGGNQPQHF
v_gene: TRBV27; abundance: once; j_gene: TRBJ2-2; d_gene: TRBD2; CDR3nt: TGTGCCAGCAGTTCATTTCGCGGGACTAGCGGGGGCCCCACCGGGGAGCTGTTTTTT; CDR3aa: CASSSFRGTSGGPTGELFF
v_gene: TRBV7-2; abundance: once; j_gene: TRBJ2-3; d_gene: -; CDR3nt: TGTGCCAGCAGCTTGGTGGGTACAGATACGCAGTATTTT; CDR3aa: CASSLVGTDTQYF
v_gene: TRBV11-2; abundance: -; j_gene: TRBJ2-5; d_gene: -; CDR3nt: TGTGCCAGCAGCTTCGGGGGCGCGGAGACCCAGTACTTC; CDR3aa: CASSFGGAETQYF
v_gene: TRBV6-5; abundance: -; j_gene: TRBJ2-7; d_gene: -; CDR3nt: TGTGCCAGCAGTTACTCGATAGGGTCAGGCTACGAGCAGTACTTC; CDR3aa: CASSYSIGSGYEQYF
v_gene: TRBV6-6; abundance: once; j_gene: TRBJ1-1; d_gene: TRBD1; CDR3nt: TGTGCCAGCAGTACAACAGGGGGCGCCGCTGAAGCTTTCTTT; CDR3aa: CASSTTGGAAEAFF
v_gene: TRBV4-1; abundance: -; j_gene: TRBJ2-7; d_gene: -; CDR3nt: TGCGCCAGCAGCCAAGGCCACGTGGGCTACGAGCAGTACTTC; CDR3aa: CASSQGHVGYEQYF
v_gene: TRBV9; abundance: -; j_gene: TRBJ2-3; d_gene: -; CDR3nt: TGTGCCAGCAGCGAAGGGGGACACACCGCCTTAGGGAAGCAGTATTTT; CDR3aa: CASSEGGHTALGKQYF
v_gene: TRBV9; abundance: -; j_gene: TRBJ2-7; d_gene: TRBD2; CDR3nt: TGTGCCAGCAGCGTAGAGGGTAGCGGGAACCACGAGCAGTACTTC; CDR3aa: CASSVEGSGNHEQYF
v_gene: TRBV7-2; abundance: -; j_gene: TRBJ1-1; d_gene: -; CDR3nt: TGTGCCAGCAGCTGGCCTTTAGTGAACACTGAAGCTTTCTTT; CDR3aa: CASSWPLVNTEAFF
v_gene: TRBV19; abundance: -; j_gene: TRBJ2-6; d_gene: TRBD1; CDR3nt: TGTGCCACCTCAACAGGGGCCGTCTCTGGGGCCAACGTCCTGACTTTC; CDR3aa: CATSTGAVSGANVLTF
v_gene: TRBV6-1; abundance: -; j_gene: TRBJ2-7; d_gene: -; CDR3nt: TGTGCCAGCAGTGAAGGGGCCAGAGCTACCTACGAGCAGTACTTC; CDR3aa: CASSEGARATYEQYF
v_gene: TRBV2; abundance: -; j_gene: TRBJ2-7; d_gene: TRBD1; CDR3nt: TGTGCCAGCAGTGGCGGGACAGGGCACTACGAGCAGTACTTC; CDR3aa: CASSGGTGHYEQYF
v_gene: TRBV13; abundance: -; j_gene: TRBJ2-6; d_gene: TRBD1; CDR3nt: TGTGCCAGCAGCCTTCGGGACAGGGGAAGCTCTGGGGCCAACGTCCTGACTTTC; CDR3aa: CASSLRDRGSSGANVLTF
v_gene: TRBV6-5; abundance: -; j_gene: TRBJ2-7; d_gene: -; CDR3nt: TGTGCCAGCAGCCGCCCGGGGGACTTCTTCTACGAGCAGTACTTC; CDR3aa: CASSRPGDFFYEQYF
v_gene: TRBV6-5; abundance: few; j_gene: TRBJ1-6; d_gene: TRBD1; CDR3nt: TGTGCCAGCAGTTACTCCGACGGGACAGGGGGTTCACCCCTCCACTTT; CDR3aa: CASSYSDGTGGSPLHF
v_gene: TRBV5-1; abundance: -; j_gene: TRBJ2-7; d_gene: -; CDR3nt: TGCGCCAGCAGCTCCCGGGACACCTCGGACGAGCAGTACTTC; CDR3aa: CASSSRDTSDEQYF
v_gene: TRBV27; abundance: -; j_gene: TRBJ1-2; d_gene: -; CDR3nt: TGTGCCAGCAGTTTGACAGGCGGCTATGGCTACACCTTC; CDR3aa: CASSLTGGYGYTF
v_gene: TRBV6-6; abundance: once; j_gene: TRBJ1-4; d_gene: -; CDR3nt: TGTGCCAGCAGTTACTCAGGGGCAAATAATGAAAAACTGTTTTTT; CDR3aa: CASSYSGANNEKLFF
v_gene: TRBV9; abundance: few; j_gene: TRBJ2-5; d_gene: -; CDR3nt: TGTGCCAGCAGCGTAGGCGGAGTGGGGGAGCTTCAAGAGACCCAGTACTTC; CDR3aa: CASSVGGVGELQETQYF
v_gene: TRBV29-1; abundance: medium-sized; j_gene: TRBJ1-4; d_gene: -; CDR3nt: TGCAGCGCGGGTGTTACTGAAAAACTGTTTTTT; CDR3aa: CSAGVTEKLFF
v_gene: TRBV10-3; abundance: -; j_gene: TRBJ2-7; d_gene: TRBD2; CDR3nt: TGTGCCATCTCCGGGACTAGTGTCGTTCTCTACGAGCAGTACTTC; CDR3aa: CAISGTSVVLYEQYF
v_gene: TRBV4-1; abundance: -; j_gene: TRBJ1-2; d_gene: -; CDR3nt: TGCGCCAGCAGCCAAGAAGGGACACGGGTTTATGGCTACACCTTC; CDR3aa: CASSQEGTRVYGYTF
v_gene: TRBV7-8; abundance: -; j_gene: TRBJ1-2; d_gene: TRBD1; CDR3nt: TGTGCCAGCAGCTTAGTGGGGACAGGCAGTCGCTACACCTTC; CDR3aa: CASSLVGTGSRYTF
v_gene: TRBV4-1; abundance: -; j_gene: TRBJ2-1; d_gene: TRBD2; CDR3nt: TGCGCCAGCAGCCGCGGGGGGTCCTACAATGAGCAGTTCTTC; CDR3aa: CASSRGGSYNEQFF
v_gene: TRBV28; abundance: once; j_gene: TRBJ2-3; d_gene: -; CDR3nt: TGTGCCAGCAGTTTGGTAGCTACCACAGATACGCAGTATTTT; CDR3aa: CASSLVATTDTQYF
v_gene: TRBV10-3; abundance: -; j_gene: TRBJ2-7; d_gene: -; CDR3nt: TGTGCCATCAGGGGCGTAACGACCTACGAGCAGTACTTC; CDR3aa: CAIRGVTTYEQYF
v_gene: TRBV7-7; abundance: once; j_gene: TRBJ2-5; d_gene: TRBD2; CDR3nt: TGTGCTAGCAGCTTCATTGCTAGCGGGGGGGCCGGGGAGACCCAGTACTTC; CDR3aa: CASSFIASGGAGETQYF
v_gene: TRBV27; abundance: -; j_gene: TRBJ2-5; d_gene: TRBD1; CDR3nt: TGTGCCAGCTCCCACCAGGGACAGGGATTCGCCCAGTACTTC; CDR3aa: CASSHQGQGFAQYF
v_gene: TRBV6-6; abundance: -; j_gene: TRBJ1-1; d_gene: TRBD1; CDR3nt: TGTGCCAGCAGTAACGGACAGGGGGCTACTGAAGCTTTCTTT; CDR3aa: CASSNGQGATEAFF
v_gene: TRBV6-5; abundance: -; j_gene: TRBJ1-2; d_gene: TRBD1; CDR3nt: TGTGCCAGCAGCAACGACAGGGGGGTCTATGGCTACACCTTC; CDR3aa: CASSNDRGVYGYTF
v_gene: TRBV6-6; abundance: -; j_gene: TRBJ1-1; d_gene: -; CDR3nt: TGTGCCAGCAGTTCAAGGGGGTTGGACACTGAAGCTTTCTTT; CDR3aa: CASSSRGLDTEAFF
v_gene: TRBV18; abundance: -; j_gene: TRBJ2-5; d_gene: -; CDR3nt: TGTGCCAGCTCACCCCCGGCCCCGAAAGAGACCCAGTACTTC; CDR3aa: CASSPPAPKETQYF
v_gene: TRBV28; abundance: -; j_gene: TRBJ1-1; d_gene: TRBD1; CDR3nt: TGTGCCAGCAGTGCAGGGGGCGTCCTGAACACTGAAGCTTTCTTT; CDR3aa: CASSAGGVLNTEAFF
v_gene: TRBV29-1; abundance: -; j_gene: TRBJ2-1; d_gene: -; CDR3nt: TGCAGCGTAAGGACATCGTCCTTCTACAATGAGCAGTTCTTC; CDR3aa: CSVRTSSFYNEQFF
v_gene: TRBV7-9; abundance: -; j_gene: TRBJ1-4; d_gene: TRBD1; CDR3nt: TGTGCCAGCAGCTTAGCGAGTGGACAGGGGGAAAAACTGTTTTTT; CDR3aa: CASSLASGQGEKLFF
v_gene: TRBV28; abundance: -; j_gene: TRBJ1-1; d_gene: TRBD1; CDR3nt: TGTGCCAGCAGTTTACCACTGCACCCGACAGGGTTCTCCGCTGAAGCTTTCTTT; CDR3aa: CASSLPLHPTGFSAEAFF
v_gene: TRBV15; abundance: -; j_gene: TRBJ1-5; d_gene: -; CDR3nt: TGTGCCACCAGCAGGTCAACGAACAGGGACCAGCCCCAGCATTTT; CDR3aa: CATSRSTNRDQPQHF
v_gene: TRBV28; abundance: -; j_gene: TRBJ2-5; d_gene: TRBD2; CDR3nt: TGTGCCAGCAGTTGGACTAGCGTGGAGACCCAGTACTTC; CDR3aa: CASSWTSVETQYF
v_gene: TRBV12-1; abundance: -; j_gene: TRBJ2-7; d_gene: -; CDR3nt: TGTGCCAGCAGCTCCTCCCCGGTCCGGAACTACGAGCAGTACTTC; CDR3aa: CASSSSPVRNYEQYF
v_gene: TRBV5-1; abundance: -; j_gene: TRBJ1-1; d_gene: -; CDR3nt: TGCGCCAGCAGCCCCGGTCAGCCGAACACTGAAGCTTTCTTT; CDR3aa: CASSPGQPNTEAFF
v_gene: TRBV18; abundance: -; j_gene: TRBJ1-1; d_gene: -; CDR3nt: TGTGCCAGCTCACCACCGGGGGCGCTGAACACTGAAGCTTTCTTT; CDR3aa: CASSPPGALNTEAFF
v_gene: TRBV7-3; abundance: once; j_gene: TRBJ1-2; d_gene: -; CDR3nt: TGTGCCAGCAGCTTGGGCCCCGGGGGCTCCAACTATGGCTACACCTTC; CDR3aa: CASSLGPGGSNYGYTF
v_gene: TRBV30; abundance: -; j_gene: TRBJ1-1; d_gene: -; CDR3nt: TGTGCCTGGAATTGGGGGGGGTACACTGAAGCTTTCTTT; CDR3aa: CAWNWGGYTEAFF
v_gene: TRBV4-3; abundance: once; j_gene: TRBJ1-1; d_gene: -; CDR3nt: TGCGCCAGCAGCCAAGGTCAGAGGGCGAACACTGAAGCTTTCTTT; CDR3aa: CASSQGQRANTEAFF
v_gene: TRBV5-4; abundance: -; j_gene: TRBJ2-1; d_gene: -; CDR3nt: TGTGCCAGCAGCCCGGGCGGAAGCGGAGCTTACAATGAGCAGTTCTTC; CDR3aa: CASSPGGSGAYNEQFF
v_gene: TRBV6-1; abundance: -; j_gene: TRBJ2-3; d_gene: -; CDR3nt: TGTGCCAGCAGTGAGGACACCACAGATACGCAGTATTTT; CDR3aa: CASSEDTTDTQYF
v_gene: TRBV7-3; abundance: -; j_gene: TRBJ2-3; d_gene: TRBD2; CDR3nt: TGTGCCAGCAGCTTCAGCGGGAGGGCCGTAGATACGCAGTATTTT; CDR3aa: CASSFSGRAVDTQYF
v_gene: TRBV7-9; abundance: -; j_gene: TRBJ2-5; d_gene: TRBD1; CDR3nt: TGTGCCAGCAGTCCGACAGGGGCGGGGGAGACCCAGTACTTC; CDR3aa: CASSPTGAGETQYF